The 16 T cell receptor beta chains below all came from one sample that was sequenced in a study of metastatic and nonmetastatic thyroid tumors. TCRdb reanalyzed the PCR reads with MiXCR. The data hold some 25,000 clones, with under 25% observed a single time. Thyroid surgery was performed in patients who had received no treatment beforehand. The sample was blood. These receptors came from a male donor with papillary thyroid cancer or a benign thyroid nodule (not recorded which). Some clones in this sample may be carry-over from other donors' samples.

This clone showed up many times. The chain links TRBV9 to TRBJ1-2; D is perhaps TRBD1 (5 bases). CDR1 and CDR2 (germline): SGDLS, YYNGEE. Between the trimmed V and J ends, which lost 1 base and 6 bases, there was a span of 10 bases. The CDR3 sequence is 13 residues long. CDR3 sequence (DNA): TGTGCCAGCAGCGTACAGGGTAGGGATGGCTACACCTTC. This encodes CASSVQGRDGYTF. Full variable domain (remainder filled in from reference TRBV9 and TRBJ1-2): DSGVTQTPKHLITATGQRVTLRCSPRSGDLSVYWYQQSLDQGLQFLIQYYNGEERAKGNILERFSAQQFPDLHSELNLSSLELGDSALYFCASSVQGRDGYTFGSGTRLTVV.

This clone showed up many times. Distinct nucleotide sequences in the sample also encode this CDR3. The gene calls are TRBV5-1 and TRBJ2-1; D perhaps matches TRBD2 (6 bases). The CDR3 covers 15 residues. From germline, CDR1 is SGHRS and CDR2 YFSETQ. V shed 2 bases and J shed 0 bases, with 9 bases lying between them. CDR3 amino acids: CASSLGGVSYNEQFF. For the CDR3, the DNA is TGCGCCAGCAGCTTAGGAGGGGTCTCCTACAATGAGCAGTTCTTC.

This clone was detected ten times or more. V is TRBV19 and J is TRBJ2-7, with TRBD2 matching 9 bases. V lost 3 bases to trimming and J lost 0 bases; unmatched junction nucleotides: 0. This CDR3 has 14 amino acids. Germline CDR1 LNHDA, CDR2 SQIVND (reference sequence). CDR3 in DNA: TGTGCCAGTAGTATTAGCGGGAGCTCCTACGAGCAGTACTTC. Translation gives CASSISGSSYEQYF.

This clone occurred many times. The V and J genes are TRBV6-1 and TRBJ2-2; 7 nucleotides line up with TRBD2. There are 15 residues in the CDR3. V shed 1 base, J shed 4 bases, and the junction held 3 bases outside the gene matches. Germline V gene lookup returns CDR1 MNHNS and CDR2 SASEGT. CDR3 nucleotide sequence: TGTGCCAGCAGTGAAGACGGGGGGTCCACCGGGGAGCTGTTTTTT. Residues: CASSEDGGSTGELFF.

By its share, this clone is medium-sized. V usage is TRBV18 and J usage is TRBJ2-7; TRBD1 agrees at 10 bases. Germline CDR1 and CDR2: KGHSH and LQKENI. The CDR3 runs 16 residues. J gave up 4 bases and V 0 bases, and 6 bases lay outside the gene matches. The CDR3 loop reads CASSPPGTGVMYEQYF. The DNA of the CDR3 is TGTGCCAGCTCACCACCCGGGACAGGGGTAATGTACGAGCAGTACTTC.

This chain connects TRBV7-3 to TRBJ2-3; no definite D call. The CDR3 has 15 residues. Trimming took off 0 bases at V and 0 bases at J, with 7 bases between the two ends. Germline V CDR1 and CDR2: SGHTA, FQGTGA. The CDR3 nucleotides are TGTGCCAGCAGCTTAACGACGGACAGCACAGATACGCAGTATTTT. Translating it yields CASSLTTDSTDTQYF.

This clone was counted at least ten times. V usage is TRBV15 and J usage is TRBJ1-5; TRBD1 agrees at 8 bases. The CDR3 is 16 amino acids. The junction had 5 bases not matched to a gene; V was cut back by 0 bases and J by 4 bases. Germline CDR1 LNHNV, CDR2 YYDKDF (reference sequence). CDR3 sequence (DNA): TGTGCCACCAGCAGAGACACAGGGGGAATTAATCAGCCCCAGCATTTT. As protein: CATSRDTGGINQPQHF.

This clone was seen repeatedly, ten times or more. The V and J genes are TRBV27 and TRBJ1-1, with TRBD1 matching 10 bases. The CDR3 sequence is 18 residues long. CDR1 and CDR2 from the germline V gene are MNHEY and SMNVEV (reference sequence). V was clipped by 4 bases and J by 0 bases; unmatched bases: 11. The CDR3 DNA follows: TGTGCCAGCAGTTCCCGGGACAGGGGATTACCCGTGAACACTGAAGCTTTCTTT. It codes for CASSSRDRGLPVNTEAFF.

This clone was picked up many times. The chain employs TRBV3-1 and TRBJ1-6; D uncertain. The CDR3 runs to 17 residues. V was pared by 0 bases and J by 2 bases, with 11 bases between. CDR1 and CDR2 (germline): LGHDT, YNNKEL (reference sequence). CDR3 nucleotides: TGTGCCAGCAGCCAAGATTCCCCAGCAGCCTATAATTCACCCCTCCACTTT. This translates into CASSQDSPAAYNSPLHF.

This clone was seen repeatedly, ten times or more. V is TRBV20-1 and J is TRBJ2-7, with 8 bases fitting TRBD2. The CDR3 sequence is 15 residues long. After removal of 0 bases from V and 6 bases from J, the junction contained 10 bases not matched to a gene. Germline-derived CDR1 and CDR2 are DFQATT and SNEGSKA (reference sequence). The CDR3 nucleotides are TGCAGTGCTAGAGACGCCCAGCGGGAGATCGGCGAGCAGTACTTC. Translated: CSARDAQREIGEQYF.

This clone was counted at least ten times. The chain recombines TRBV4-2 with TRBJ2-6; D is tentatively TRBD1 or TRBD2 (5 bases each). V shed 3 bases and J shed 1 base, with 10 bases lying between them. Germline-derived CDR1 and CDR2 are LGHNA and YNFKEQ. The CDR3 loop spans 16 amino acids. The CDR3 reads CASSQGETSGANVLTF. The CDR3 DNA reads as TGTGCCAGCAGCCAGGGGGAGACATCTGGGGCCAACGTCCTGACTTTC.

Notes on this clone: One end of the junction varies from germline; a read error may be responsible. The chain couples TRBV5-1 to TRBJ1-1; perhaps TRBD1 as D (5 bases). This CDR3 is 14 amino acids long. CDR1 SGHRS and CDR2 YFSETQ come from the germline V gene. Here the CDR3 reads CPSHLKTADTEAFF. CDR3 coding DNA: TGCCCCAGCCACCTCAAGACAGCGGACACTGAAGCTTTCTTT.

This clone was found many times. V gene TRBV7-6 combines with J gene TRBJ2-2; 8 nucleotides match TRBD1. The V segment lost 3 bases and the J segment 5 bases; nucleotides outside the gene matches: 2. The CDR3 extends over 14 amino acids. Germline assignment: CDR1 SGHVS and CDR2 FNYEAQ. This CDR3 is CASSFRTGTGELFF. DNA of the CDR3: TGTGCCAGCAGCTTTAGGACAGGGACCGGGGAGCTGTTTTTT.

This clone was seen a few times. The rearrangement links TRBV3-1 to TRBJ2-7, with 7 bases lining up with TRBD2. The CDR3 loop spans 15 amino acids. V was clipped by 4 bases and J by 6 bases; unmatched bases: 12. Per germline, CDR1 LGHDT and CDR2 YNNKEL (reference sequence). CDR3 sequence (DNA): TGTGCCAGCAGCCCCCGGGCGGGAGCTGGGGGCGAGCAGTACTTC. Encoded protein: CASSPRAGAGGEQYF.

Ten or more counts support this clone. The chain links TRBV6-2 or TRBV6-3 to TRBJ2-7; D is possibly TRBD1 (6 bases). V gave up 2 bases and J gave up 4 bases, with 15 bases separating them. From germline, CDR1 is MNHEY and CDR2 SVGEGT. The CDR3 contains 15 residues. The CDR3, as DNA: TGTGCCAGCAGTTACGGCGCAGGGGCTTGGTACGAGCAGTACTTC. Its protein is CASSYGAGAWYEQYF.

This clone has a count of ten or more. The chain joins TRBV9 to TRBJ1-5; TRBD1 might be the D (5 bases). CDR1 and CDR2 from the germline V gene are SGDLS and YYNGEE. The CDR3 contains 14 residues. Trimming cost V 3 bases and J 4 bases, with 11 bases left between them. The CDR3 DNA follows: TGTGCCAGCAGCGCGGGACCGCGAAATCAGCCCCAGCATTTT. Translating gives CASSAGPRNQPQHF.